A selection of T cell receptor beta chains follows, all from one sample in a study of control samples from healthy donors and cancer patients. Produced via immunoSEQ multiplex PCR; TCRdb's table is partial and in-frame only. The sample consists of approximately 100,000 clones, about 89% of them appearing once. The material sequenced was PBMCs. Receptors were obtained from a man aged 55 to 69 with lung cancer. CDR3s include the opening cysteine and the closing phenylalanine or tryptophan. The order of the fields is V gene, clone size, J gene, D gene, CDR3 protein, CDR3 DNA. The D gene is left open where the match is weak. The size entry is marked missing in some rows and otherwise reads once, few, many or a size class.

>TRBV6-6|NA|TRBJ2-3|NA
CASGAGRTDTQYF
TGTGCCAGCGGGGCAGGGCGCACAGATACGCAGTATTTT
>TRBV9|once|TRBJ2-2|TRBD2
CASSSGAGELFF
TGTGCCAGCTCCAGCGGGGCCGGGGAGCTGTTTTTT
>TRBV30|NA|TRBJ1-1|NA
CAWRGSRSEAFF
TGTGCCTGGAGGGGATCACGGAGTGAAGCTTTCTTT
>TRBV5-6|NA|TRBJ1-2|NA
CASSKDGNYGYTF
TGTGCCAGCAGCAAGGACGGCAACTATGGCTACACCTTC
>TRBV6-6|once|TRBJ2-7|NA
CASRRDGYEQYF
TGTGCCAGCCGGCGGGACGGCTACGAGCAGTACTTC
>TRBV6-5|NA|TRBJ1-1|NA
CASSRGGEAFF
TGTGCCAGCAGTCGGGGGGGTGAAGCTTTCTTT
>TRBV7-2|NA|TRBJ1-2|NA
CASSPRGLRYGYTF
TGTGCCAGCAGCCCTAGGGGGTTGCGGTATGGCTACACCTTC
>TRBV14|NA|TRBJ2-3|NA
CASSHSNTQYF
TGTGCCAGCAGCCACTCAAATACGCAGTATTTT
>TRBV2|NA|TRBJ2-2|TRBD2
CASSARLAGTGELFF
TGTGCCAGCAGTGCCAGGCTAGCGGGGACCGGGGAGCTGTTTTTT
>TRBV5-1|NA|TRBJ1-1|NA
CASTRGEVMNTEAFF
TGCGCCAGCACCCGGGGGGAAGTGATGAACACTGAAGCTTTCTTT
>TRBV7-2|NA|TRBJ2-2|NA
CASSFQVSNTGELFF
TGTGCCAGCAGCTTCCAGGTATCGAACACCGGGGAGCTGTTTTTT
>TRBV6-5|NA|TRBJ2-1|NA
CASSQLNPIRNEQFF
TGTGCCAGCAGTCAACTGAATCCCATCCGCAATGAGCAGTTCTTC
>TRBV4-2|few|TRBJ2-3|NA
CASSPGTDTQYF
TGTGCCAGCAGCCCCGGCACAGATACGCAGTATTTT
>TRBV3-1/TRBV3-2|NA|TRBJ2-4|NA
CASSPSSGSGDIQYF
TGTGCCAGCAGCCCATCATCTGGGTCTGGGGACATTCAGTACTTC
>TRBV30|NA|TRBJ1-2|NA
CAWSVSTESVYGYTF
TGTGCCTGGAGTGTATCGACGGAGTCTGTCTATGGCTACACCTTC
>TRBV19|NA|TRBJ1-2|TRBD1
CASSTSDRDLINYGYTF
TGTGCCAGTAGTACCTCGGACAGGGACCTTATTAACTATGGCTACACCTTC
>TRBV5-1|NA|TRBJ2-3|TRBD2
CASSLGLAGVYTDTQYF
TGCGCCAGCAGCTTGGGATTAGCGGGGGTTTACACAGATACGCAGTATTTT
>TRBV30|few|TRBJ2-2|NA
CASRLLLPGHLFSNTGELFF
TGTGCCTCCCGATTACTCCTGCCGGGACATCTTTTCAGTAACACCGGGGAGCTGTTTTTT
>TRBV30|once|TRBJ2-5|TRBD2
CAWSVDVWVRSGGKETQYF
TGTGCCTGGAGTGTAGATGTATGGGTGAGGAGCGGGGGGAAGGAGACCCAGTACTTC
>TRBV29-1|NA|TRBJ2-3|NA
CSVRVSVRADTQYF
TGCAGCGTTAGGGTTTCGGTGCGTGCTGATACGCAGTATTTT
>TRBV6-5|NA|TRBJ2-7|NA
CASSRQTGQAYEQYF
TGTGCCAGCAGCCGCCAGACGGGACAAGCCTACGAGCAGTACTTC
>TRBV30|NA|TRBJ1-5|NA
CAWSVQADQPQHF
TGTGCCTGGAGTGTACAGGCTGATCAGCCCCAGCATTTT
>TRBV6-5|NA|TRBJ1-3|NA
CASSRDIDGNTIYF
TGTGCCAGCAGCCGGGACATAGATGGAAACACCATATATTTT
>TRBV29-1|NA|TRBJ2-5|NA
CSVEETGKETQYF
TGCAGCGTTGAAGAAACAGGGAAAGAGACCCAGTACTTC
>TRBV6-4|NA|TRBJ1-4|NA
CASSQGPTEKLFF
TGTGCCAGCAGCCAGGGTCCAACTGAAAAACTGTTTTTT
>TRBV27|NA|TRBJ1-6|NA
CASSPGGINSSPLHF
TGTGCCAGCAGTCCGGGCGGGATCAACTCTTCACCCCTCCACTTT
>TRBV23-1|NA|TRBJ1-3|NA
CASSQSINPQHGFRSRNTIYF
TGCGCCAGCAGTCAATCGATAAATCCTCAGCATGGATTCCGTAGTCGGAACACCATATATTTT
>TRBV6-5|NA|TRBJ1-2|NA
CASSRRVRKDTGYTF
TGTGCCAGCAGCCGCCGGGTGAGGAAGGATACGGGCTACACCTTC
>TRBV7-6|NA|TRBJ2-5|TRBD2
CASSPWGGSEGQETQYF
TGTGCCAGCAGCCCTTGGGGGGGGAGCGAGGGACAAGAGACCCAGTACTTC
>TRBV27|NA|TRBJ2-2|NA
CASSFRRGGNTGELFF
TGTGCCAGCAGTTTCCGGAGAGGGGGGAACACCGGGGAGCTGTTTTTT
>TRBV6-5|NA|TRBJ1-6|TRBD1
CASSYGTGSSPLHF
TGTGCCAGCAGTTACGGGACAGGCAGTTCACCCCTCCACTTT
>TRBV6-5|NA|TRBJ1-2|TRBD1
CASTGTGYGYTF
TGTGCCAGCACCGGGACAGGGTATGGCTACACCTTC
>TRBV4-1|NA|TRBJ1-5|TRBD1
CASSRQTGANQPQHF
TGCGCCAGCAGCCGCCAGACAGGGGCAAATCAGCCCCAGCATTTT
>TRBV6-5|NA|TRBJ1-6|NA
CASSPDGTGNSPLHF
TGTGCCAGCAGTCCTGACGGGACGGGTAATTCACCCCTCCACTTT
>TRBV20-1|NA|TRBJ2-1|NA
CSAGGYNEQFF
TGCAGTGCTGGGGGGTACAATGAGCAGTTCTTC
>TRBV5-1|NA|TRBJ1-2|TRBD1
CASSLGVTGGSGYTF
TGCGCCAGCAGCTTGGGGGTGACAGGGGGCTCTGGCTACACCTTC
>TRBV5-1|NA|TRBJ2-3|TRBD1
CASSQGVTGLTDTQYF
TGCGCCAGCAGCCAGGGTGTGACAGGGCTCACAGATACGCAGTATTTT
>TRBV7-3|NA|TRBJ2-5|TRBD2
CASSPGGTSGPRRKETQYF
TGTGCCAGCAGCCCTGGGGGGACTAGCGGGCCCCGCCGTAAAGAGACCCAGTACTTC
>TRBV6-5|NA|TRBJ1-2|TRBD1
CASAGDRGNSYGYTF
TGTGCCAGCGCCGGGGACAGGGGGAATTCCTATGGCTACACCTTC
>TRBV7-9|NA|TRBJ1-3|NA
CASAAPGSSGNTIYF
TGTGCCAGCGCGGCGCCAGGGAGCTCTGGAAACACCATATATTTT
>TRBV19|NA|TRBJ1-2|TRBD1
CASSIGTGGVKGYTF
TGTGCCAGTAGTATTGGGACAGGGGGCGTTAAGGGCTACACCTTC
>TRBV9|NA|TRBJ2-5|TRBD2
CASSVEAGGHLETQYF
TGTGCCAGCAGCGTAGAAGCGGGGGGGCACCTTGAGACCCAGTACTTC
>TRBV4-1|NA|TRBJ2-7|NA
CASSQAQNSYEQYF
TGCGCCAGCAGCCAAGCCCAGAACTCCTACGAGCAGTACTTC
>TRBV7-3|NA|TRBJ2-1|NA
CASSPSSSVEQFF
TGTGCCAGCAGCCCTTCGTCCTCTGTGGAGCAGTTCTTC
>TRBV20-1|NA|TRBJ2-1|NA
CSARDWGEQFF
TGCAGTGCTAGAGACTGGGGTGAGCAGTTCTTC
>TRBV11-2|NA|TRBJ1-5|TRBD1
CASSPDRGSNQPQHF
TGTGCCAGCAGTCCAGACAGGGGTAGCAATCAGCCCCAGCATTTT
>TRBV7-3|NA|TRBJ1-1|TRBD1
CASSQTRTGGTEAFF
TGTGCCAGCAGCCAAACAAGGACAGGGGGGACTGAAGCTTTCTTT
>TRBV6-5|NA|TRBJ1-3|TRBD1
CASNWDSRSGNTIYF
TGTGCCAGCAACTGGGACAGCCGCTCTGGAAACACCATATATTTT
>TRBV30|NA|TRBJ1-5|TRBD1
CAWSLAGGQGIKRPQHF
TGTGCCTGGAGCCTAGCGGGGGGACAGGGGATCAAGCGGCCCCAGCATTTT
>TRBV18|NA|TRBJ1-1|TRBD1
CASSPDRGWVNTEAFF
TGTGCCAGCTCACCGGACAGGGGGTGGGTTAACACTGAAGCTTTCTTT
>TRBV20-1|NA|TRBJ1-3|NA
CSATSGNTIYF
TGCAGTGCTACCTCTGGAAACACCATATATTTT
>TRBV11-3|once|TRBJ2-5|NA
CASSPSGTVQETQYF
TGTGCCAGCAGCCCCTCCGGGACGGTTCAAGAGACCCAGTACTTC
>TRBV2|NA|TRBJ1-1|NA
CASRAELGEANTEAFF
TGTGCCAGCAGGGCCGAATTGGGTGAGGCGAACACTGAAGCTTTCTTT
>TRBV7-2|NA|TRBJ2-5|TRBD2
CASGGGVQETQYF
TGTGCCAGCGGCGGGGGGGTACAAGAGACCCAGTACTTC
>TRBV5-1|NA|TRBJ1-6|NA
CASSSTAATGTPLHF
TGCGCCAGCAGCTCGACCGCAGCAACCGGGACACCCCTCCACTTT
>TRBV4-1|once|TRBJ1-5|NA
CASSQGRQFHQPQHF
TGCGCCAGCAGCCAAGGTCGACAGTTCCATCAGCCCCAGCATTTT